This T cell receptor (beta chain) was documented in a study of regulatory T cells in long-lasting Graves disease. The ends were cut back, 8 bases at V and 5 bases at J, with 13 bases in the middle. Germline V CDR1 and CDR2: WNHNN, SYGVQD (reference sequence). The CDR3 runs 12 residues. General study results and limits: Thyroid tissue was not studied; only peripheral blood was.

iRepertoire HTBI primers and Arm-PCR of CDR3 regions built TCR beta libraries. TCRdb reanalysed the multiplex PCR reads using MiXCR and keeps one entry per CDR3 protein. This table has about 500,000 distinct CDR3 sequences, 16% appearing once. As for time point: newly diagnosed GD, antithyroid drugs for less than 3 months. PBMCs provided the RNA from which the TCR library was made. This clonotype was seen ten or more times. Its antigen is as yet unknown. The same specimen was also included in a second study, on T cells in Graves' hyperthyroidism and ophthalmopathy.

The chain combines TRBV10-1 with TRBJ2-7; D remains unclear. The sample was peripheral blood mononuclear cells (PBMCs), taken at new diagnosis, from a patient treated with antithyroid drugs. The receptor was derived from a man aged 40-50 years with Graves disease. The CDR3 bases are TGCGCCAGCTGGGCGGCATCTGACGAGCAGTACTTC. Protein: CASWAASDEQYF.